This is a list of T cell receptor beta chains from one sample in a study of cytomegalovirus exposure and HLA in healthy donors. Here immunoSEQ multiplex PCR was the method, and the copy in TCRdb shows in-frame clones only, minus some. Among about 160,000 clones listed, under 80% were seen once. The sample consisted of PBMCs. The receptors originated from a female donor in good health and CMV-seronegative. Each CDR3 is given with its conserved first and last residue. D genes are given only for firm matches. Size is stated for part of the rows, as once, few or many counts, or as a class when the clone is expanded.

size: -; V: TRBV7-9; D: TRBD1; J: TRBJ2-7; CDR3: CASSLQGYEQYF; DNA: TGTGCCAGCAGCCTACAGGGGTACGAGCAGTACTTC
size: -; V: TRBV14; D: -; J: TRBJ2-7; CDR3: CASSLLTYEQYF; DNA: TGTGCCAGCAGCCTCCTTACCTACGAGCAGTACTTC
size: once; V: TRBV5-1; D: -; J: TRBJ2-7; CDR3: CASSLGGGGYEQYF; DNA: TGCGCCAGCAGCTTGGGTGGGGGAGGCTACGAGCAGTACTTC
size: -; V: TRBV7-9; D: -; J: TRBJ2-5; CDR3: CASSPQGGETQYF; DNA: TGTGCCAGCAGCCCACAGGGCGGAGAGACCCAGTACTTC
size: -; V: TRBV7-9; D: TRBD2; J: TRBJ2-3; CDR3: CASSSSGGSDTQYF; DNA: TGTGCCAGCAGCTCTAGCGGGGGTAGCGATACGCAGTATTTT
size: -; V: TRBV6-6; D: TRBD2; J: TRBJ2-1; CDR3: CASSYVAGGRNEQFF; DNA: TGTGCCAGCAGTTACGTTGCGGGGGGGCGCAATGAGCAGTTCTTC
size: -; V: TRBV6-5; D: TRBD1; J: TRBJ1-1; CDR3: CASSRGQEAFF; DNA: TGTGCCAGCAGCCGGGGACAGGAAGCTTTCTTT
size: few; V: TRBV11-2; D: -; J: TRBJ1-2; CDR3: CASSFRRDYGYTF; DNA: TGTGCCAGCAGCTTTAGGCGGGACTATGGCTACACCTTC
size: few; V: TRBV27; D: -; J: TRBJ1-2; CDR3: CASSFGGLPYGYTF; DNA: TGTGCCAGCAGTTTCGGGGGGCTACCCTATGGCTACACCTTC
size: -; V: TRBV30; D: TRBD1; J: TRBJ1-1; CDR3: CAWSARDRNTEAFF; DNA: TGTGCCTGGAGTGCGCGGGACAGGAACACTGAAGCTTTCTTT
size: -; V: TRBV11-2; D: -; J: TRBJ1-2; CDR3: CASSLDSRSTTYGYTF; DNA: TGTGCCAGCAGCTTAGATAGCCGGAGCACTACCTATGGCTACACCTTC
size: -; V: TRBV5-1; D: TRBD1; J: TRBJ1-5; CDR3: CASSPTGRSGQPQHF; DNA: TGCGCCAGCAGCCCGACAGGGAGGAGTGGTCAGCCCCAGCATTTT
size: -; V: TRBV5-4; D: TRBD2; J: TRBJ2-5; CDR3: CASSSPTGTSGLQETQYF; DNA: TGTGCCAGCAGCTCCCCCACCGGGACTAGCGGGCTCCAAGAGACCCAGTACTTC
size: -; V: TRBV5-1; D: TRBD1; J: TRBJ1-3; CDR3: CASSRLQRTGGLRVVSGNTIYF; DNA: TGCGCCAGCAGCCGCCTCCAAAGGACAGGGGGCCTTCGTGTCGTCTCTGGAAACACCATATATTTT
size: -; V: TRBV5-1; D: TRBD1; J: TRBJ2-7; CDR3: CASSLGGTGAYEQYF; DNA: TGCGCCAGCAGCTTGGGTGGGACAGGGGCCTACGAGCAGTACTTC
size: -; V: TRBV5-1; D: TRBD2; J: TRBJ2-7; CDR3: CASSLGTSGSYEQYF; DNA: TGCGCCAGCAGCTTAGGGACTAGCGGATCCTACGAGCAGTACTTC
size: few; V: TRBV14; D: TRBD2; J: TRBJ2-7; CDR3: CASSPWTSGTYEQYF; DNA: TGTGCCAGCAGCCCATGGACTAGCGGAACCTACGAGCAGTACTTC
size: -; V: TRBV5-1; D: -; J: TRBJ1-2; CDR3: CASSLSLQGLGYTF; DNA: TGCGCCAGCAGCTTAAGCCTACAGGGTTTGGGCTACACCTTC
size: -; V: TRBV2; D: -; J: TRBJ2-1; CDR3: CASSPERSSYNEQFF; DNA: TGTGCCAGCAGTCCTGAGAGGAGCTCCTACAATGAGCAGTTCTTC
size: -; V: TRBV10-1; D: TRBD2; J: TRBJ2-1; CDR3: CASSDGLAGTYNEQFF; DNA: TGCGCCAGCAGTGACGGACTAGCGGGCACCTACAATGAGCAGTTCTTC
size: -; V: TRBV6-7; D: -; J: TRBJ1-5; CDR3: CASSYSAGVSNQPQHF; DNA: TGTGCCAGCAGTTACTCGGCAGGGGTTAGCAATCAGCCCCAGCATTTT
size: -; V: TRBV5-1; D: -; J: TRBJ1-2; CDR3: CASSLTPGNYGYTF; DNA: TGCGCCAGCAGCTTGACGCCGGGGAACTATGGCTACACCTTC
size: -; V: TRBV20-1; D: -; J: TRBJ2-7; CDR3: CSARSVSEQYF; DNA: TGCAGTGCGAGATCCGTATCCGAGCAGTACTTC
size: -; V: TRBV6-6; D: TRBD1; J: TRBJ1-2; CDR3: CASSYSTGSSLNGYTF; DNA: TGTGCCAGCAGTTACTCGACAGGGAGTTCCCTAAATGGCTACACCTTC
size: -; V: TRBV7-2; D: -; J: TRBJ2-1; CDR3: CASSLGGPVNEQFF; DNA: TGTGCCAGCAGCTTGGGCGGGCCTGTAAATGAGCAGTTCTTC
size: -; V: TRBV18; D: -; J: TRBJ2-2; CDR3: CASSPPRPLSNTGELFF; DNA: TGTGCCAGCTCACCACCGCGCCCGTTATCGAACACCGGGGAGCTGTTTTTT
size: -; V: TRBV1; D: -; J: TRBJ2-1; CDR3: CTSRGLGLVNEQFF; DNA: TGCACCAGCAGAGGACTAGGTCTTGTCAATGAGCAGTTCTTC
size: -; V: TRBV11-1; D: TRBD2; J: TRBJ2-5; CDR3: CASSSSLAGGEETQYF; DNA: TGTGCCAGCAGCTCCTCACTAGCGGGGGGTGAAGAGACCCAGTACTTC
size: -; V: TRBV2; D: -; J: TRBJ1-6; CDR3: CASSERQGINSPLHF; DNA: TGTGCCAGCAGTGAGCGGCAGGGGATTAATTCACCCCTCCACTTT
size: -; V: TRBV4-1; D: TRBD1; J: TRBJ2-1; CDR3: CASSQPDRSDEQFF; DNA: TGCGCCAGCAGCCAGCCGGACAGGAGCGATGAGCAGTTCTTC
size: -; V: TRBV5-5; D: TRBD1; J: TRBJ2-7; CDR3: CASSGKITGTGGSYEQYF; DNA: TGTGCCAGCAGCGGGAAGATAACCGGGACAGGCGGATCCTACGAGCAGTACTTC
size: few; V: TRBV6-5; D: -; J: TRBJ1-1; CDR3: CASSRQNTEAFF; DNA: TGTGCCAGCAGTAGACAGAACACTGAAGCTTTCTTT
size: -; V: TRBV5-1; D: -; J: TRBJ1-1; CDR3: CASSLGLGEAFF; DNA: TGCGCCAGCAGCTTGGGTCTCGGTGAAGCTTTCTTT
size: -; V: TRBV5-4; D: -; J: TRBJ2-1; CDR3: CASSAGSNEQFF; DNA: TGTGCCAGCAGCGCCGGGTCGAATGAGCAGTTCTTC
size: -; V: TRBV29-1; D: -; J: TRBJ1-5; CDR3: CSVMEDSNQPQHF; DNA: TGCAGCGTCATGGAGGATAGCAATCAGCCCCAGCATTTT
size: -; V: TRBV7-9; D: TRBD1; J: TRBJ1-1; CDR3: CASSPGQALYTEAFF; DNA: TGTGCCAGCTCCCCTGGACAGGCCCTGTACACTGAAGCTTTCTTT
size: -; V: TRBV5-1; D: -; J: TRBJ1-6; CDR3: CASSFLTHRDSYNSPLHF; DNA: TGCGCCAGCAGCTTCCTAACACACAGAGACTCCTATAATTCACCCCTCCACTTT
size: -; V: TRBV2; D: -; J: TRBJ2-5; CDR3: CASQSQGTFQETQYF; DNA: TGTGCCAGCCAGAGTCAGGGGACCTTCCAAGAGACCCAGTACTTC
size: -; V: TRBV5-4; D: -; J: TRBJ2-5; CDR3: CASSAPGWETQYF; DNA: TGTGCCAGCAGCGCCCCGGGGTGGGAGACCCAGTACTTC
size: few; V: TRBV2; D: -; J: TRBJ2-5; CDR3: CASSPGGETQYF; DNA: TGTGCCAGCAGCCCAGGTGGGGAGACCCAGTACTTC
size: -; V: TRBV4-2; D: TRBD2; J: TRBJ2-2; CDR3: CASSQVTSGAANTGELFF; DNA: TGTGCCAGCAGCCAAGTTACTAGCGGGGCAGCGAACACCGGGGAGCTGTTTTTT
size: -; V: TRBV5-4; D: TRBD1; J: TRBJ1-2; CDR3: CASSLKTGTHDDYGYTF; DNA: TGTGCCAGCAGCTTAAAGACAGGGACCCATGATGACTATGGCTACACCTTC
size: few; V: TRBV4-1; D: TRBD2; J: TRBJ2-3; CDR3: CASSRLFLAGTTDTQYF; DNA: TGCGCCAGCAGCCGATTATTTTTAGCGGGAACCACAGATACGCAGTATTTT
size: few; V: TRBV5-3; D: TRBD2; J: TRBJ2-5; CDR3: CAGRSGRAGETQYF; DNA: TGTGCCGGAAGAAGCGGGAGGGCCGGGGAGACCCAGTACTTC
size: -; V: TRBV30; D: TRBD2; J: TRBJ2-3; CDR3: CAGSGGGADTQYF; DNA: TGTGCCGGGTCGGGCGGGGGGGCAGATACGCAGTATTTT
size: few; V: TRBV6-5; D: TRBD1; J: TRBJ1-2; CDR3: CASSYTSGGVGYTF; DNA: TGTGCCAGCAGTTACACCTCAGGGGGCGTTGGCTACACCTTC
size: -; V: TRBV10-1; D: -; J: TRBJ1-6; CDR3: CASRGPWSSPLHF; DNA: TGCGCCAGCAGAGGCCCCTGGAGTTCACCCCTCCACTTT